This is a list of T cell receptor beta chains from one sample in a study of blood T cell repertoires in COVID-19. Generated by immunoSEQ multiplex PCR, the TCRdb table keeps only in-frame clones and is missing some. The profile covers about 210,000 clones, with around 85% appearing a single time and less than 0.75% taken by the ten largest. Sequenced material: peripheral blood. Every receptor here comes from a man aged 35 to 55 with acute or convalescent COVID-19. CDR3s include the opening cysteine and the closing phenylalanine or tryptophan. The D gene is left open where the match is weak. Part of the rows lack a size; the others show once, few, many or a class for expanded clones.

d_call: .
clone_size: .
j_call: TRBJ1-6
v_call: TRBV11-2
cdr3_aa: CASSLEGRSPTKPYNSPLHF
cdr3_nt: TGTGCCAGCAGCTTAGAGGGTCGTAGCCCCACAAAACCCTATAATTCACCCCTCCACTTT

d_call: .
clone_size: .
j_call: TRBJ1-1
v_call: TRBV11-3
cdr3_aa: CASSGSARGNTEAFF
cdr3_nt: TGTGCCAGCAGCGGGTCCGCCAGGGGTAACACTGAAGCTTTCTTT

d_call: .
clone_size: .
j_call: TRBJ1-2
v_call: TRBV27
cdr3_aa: CASSATGRANYGYTF
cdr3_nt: TGTGCCAGCAGTGCAACAGGACGCGCTAACTATGGCTACACCTTC

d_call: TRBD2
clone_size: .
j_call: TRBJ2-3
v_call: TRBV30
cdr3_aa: CAWRGLAGWGDTQYF
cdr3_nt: TGTGCCTGGCGGGGACTAGCGGGGTGGGGAGATACGCAGTATTTT

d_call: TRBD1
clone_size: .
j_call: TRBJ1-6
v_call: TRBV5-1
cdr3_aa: CASSLGQAESPLHF
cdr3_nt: TGCGCCAGCAGCTTAGGACAGGCCGAATCACCCCTCCACTTT

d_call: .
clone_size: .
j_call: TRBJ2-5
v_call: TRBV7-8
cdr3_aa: CASSLKGSWVETQYF
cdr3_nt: TGTGCCAGCAGCTTGAAGGGGTCATGGGTAGAGACCCAGTACTTC

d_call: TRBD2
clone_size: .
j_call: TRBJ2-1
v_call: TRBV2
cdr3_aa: CATLAGADNEQFF
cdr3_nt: TGTGCCACGCTAGCGGGGGCCGACAATGAGCAGTTCTTC

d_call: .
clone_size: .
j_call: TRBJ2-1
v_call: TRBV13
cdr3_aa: CASAPDGSTYNEQFF
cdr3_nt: TGTGCCAGTGCCCCCGACGGGAGTACCTACAATGAGCAGTTCTTC

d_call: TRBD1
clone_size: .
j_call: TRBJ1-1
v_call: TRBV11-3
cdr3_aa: CASSPGTGGGGTEAFF
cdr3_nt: TGTGCCAGCAGCCCTGGGACAGGGGGCGGTGGCACTGAAGCTTTCTTT

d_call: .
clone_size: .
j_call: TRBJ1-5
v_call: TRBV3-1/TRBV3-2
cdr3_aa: CASSLAGAPHSNQPQHF
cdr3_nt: TGTGCCAGCAGCCTGGCAGGGGCCCCTCACAGCAATCAGCCCCAGCATTTT

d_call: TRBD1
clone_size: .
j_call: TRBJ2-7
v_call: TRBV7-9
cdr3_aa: CASSRGDRSFYEQYF
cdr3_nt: TGTGCCAGCAGCAGGGGGGACAGGTCATTCTACGAGCAGTACTTC

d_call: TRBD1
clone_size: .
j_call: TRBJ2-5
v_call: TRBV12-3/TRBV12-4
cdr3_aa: CASRTGSLETQYF
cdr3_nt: TGTGCCAGCAGGACAGGGTCCTTAGAGACCCAGTACTTC

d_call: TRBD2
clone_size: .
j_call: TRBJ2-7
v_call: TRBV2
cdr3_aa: CASSERLAGPTVAYEQYF
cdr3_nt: TGTGCCAGCAGTGAGAGACTAGCGGGACCCACCGTCGCCTACGAGCAGTACTTC

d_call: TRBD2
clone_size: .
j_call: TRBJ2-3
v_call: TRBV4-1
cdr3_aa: CASSQDIRGGLDTQYF
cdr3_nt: TGCGCCAGCAGCCAAGACATTCGGGGGGGGTTGGATACGCAGTATTTT

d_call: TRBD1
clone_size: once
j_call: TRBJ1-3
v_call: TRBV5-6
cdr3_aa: CASSLGQHSGNTIYF
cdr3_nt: TGTGCCAGCAGCCTGGGACAGCACTCTGGAAACACCATATATTTT

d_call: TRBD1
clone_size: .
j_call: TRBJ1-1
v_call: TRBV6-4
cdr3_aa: CAAIRQGPSMNTEAFF
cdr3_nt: TGTGCCGCCATCCGACAGGGCCCCTCCATGAACACTGAAGCTTTCTTT

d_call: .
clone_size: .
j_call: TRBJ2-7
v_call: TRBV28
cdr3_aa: CASNTGVSIEQYF
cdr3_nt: TGTGCCAGCAATACAGGAGTATCAATCGAGCAGTACTTC

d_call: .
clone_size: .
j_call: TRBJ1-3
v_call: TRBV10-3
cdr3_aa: CAISESGGGNTIYF
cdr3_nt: TGTGCCATCAGTGAGTCCGGGGGAGGAAACACCATATATTTT

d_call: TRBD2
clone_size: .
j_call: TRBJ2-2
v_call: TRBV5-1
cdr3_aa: CASSSGTSVDTGELFF
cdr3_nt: TGCGCCAGCAGCTCCGGGACTAGCGTTGACACCGGGGAGCTGTTTTTT

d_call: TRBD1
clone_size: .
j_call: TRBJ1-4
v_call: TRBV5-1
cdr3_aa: CASSLGTGNEKLFF
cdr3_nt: TGCGCCAGCAGCTTGGGGACAGGGAATGAAAAACTGTTTTTT

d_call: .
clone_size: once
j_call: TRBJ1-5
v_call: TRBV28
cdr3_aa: CASNLVVDQPQHF
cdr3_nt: TGTGCCAGCAACTTAGTGGTGGATCAGCCCCAGCATTTT

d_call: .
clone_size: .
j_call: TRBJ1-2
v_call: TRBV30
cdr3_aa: CAWSRRTAYGYTF
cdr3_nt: TGTGCCTGGAGCAGAAGGACAGCGTATGGCTACACCTTC

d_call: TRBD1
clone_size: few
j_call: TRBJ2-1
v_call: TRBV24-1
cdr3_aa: CATSDVDRGPQFF
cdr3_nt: TGTGCCACCAGTGATGTGGACAGGGGGCCACAGTTCTTC

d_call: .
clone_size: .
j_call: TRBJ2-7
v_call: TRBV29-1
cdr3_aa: CSVTTAYEQYF
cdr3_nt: TGCAGCGTTACGACAGCGTACGAGCAGTACTTC

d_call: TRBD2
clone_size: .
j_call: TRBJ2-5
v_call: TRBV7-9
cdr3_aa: CASSRAGEVQETQYF
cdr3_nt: TGTGCCAGCAGCCGAGCGGGAGAAGTCCAAGAGACCCAGTACTTC

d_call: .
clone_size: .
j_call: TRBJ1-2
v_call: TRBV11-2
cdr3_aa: CASSFQSNYGYTF
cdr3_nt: TGTGCCAGCAGCTTCCAATCTAACTATGGCTACACCTTC

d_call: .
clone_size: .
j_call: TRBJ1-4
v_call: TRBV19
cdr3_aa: CASSIRGSLYEKLFF
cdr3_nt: TGTGCCAGTAGTATACGAGGCAGCCTCTATGAAAAACTGTTTTTT

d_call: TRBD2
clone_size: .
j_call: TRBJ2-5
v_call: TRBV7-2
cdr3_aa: CASSSTSGGLYGETQYF
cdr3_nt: TGTGCCAGCAGCTCGACTAGCGGGGGACTCTACGGAGAGACCCAGTACTTC

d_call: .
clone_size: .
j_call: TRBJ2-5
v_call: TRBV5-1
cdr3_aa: CASSLPSVRETQYF
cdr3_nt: TGCGCCAGCAGCTTGCCTAGCGTAAGGGAGACCCAGTACTTC

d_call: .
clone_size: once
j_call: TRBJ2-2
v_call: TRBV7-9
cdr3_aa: CASSLIAGTPNTGELFF
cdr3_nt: TGTGCCAGCAGCCTGATTGCCGGGACACCGAACACCGGGGAGCTGTTTTTT

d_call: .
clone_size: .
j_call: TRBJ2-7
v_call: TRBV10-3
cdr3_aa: CAIMGGLGLEEQYF
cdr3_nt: TGTGCCATCATGGGGGGTCTTGGTCTAGAGGAGCAGTACTTC

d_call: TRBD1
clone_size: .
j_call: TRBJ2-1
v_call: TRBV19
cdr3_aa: CASTIRGHLNNEQFF
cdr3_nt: TGTGCCAGTACCATCAGGGGGCACCTAAACAATGAGCAGTTCTTC

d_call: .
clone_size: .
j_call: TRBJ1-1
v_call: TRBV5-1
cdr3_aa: CASSFVDSTEAFF
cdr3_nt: TGCGCCAGCAGCTTCGTCGACAGTACTGAAGCTTTCTTT

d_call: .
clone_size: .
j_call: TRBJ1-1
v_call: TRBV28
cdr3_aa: CASSFRGKGTEAFF
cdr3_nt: TGTGCCAGCAGTTTTAGGGGGAAAGGGACTGAAGCTTTCTTT

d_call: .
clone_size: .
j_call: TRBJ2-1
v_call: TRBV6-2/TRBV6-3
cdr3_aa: CASSYSGVGMETEQFF
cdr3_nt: TGTGCCAGCAGTTACTCCGGGGTGGGTATGGAAACTGAGCAGTTCTTC

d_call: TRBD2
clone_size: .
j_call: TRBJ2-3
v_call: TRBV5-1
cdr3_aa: CASSTALAGLDTQYF
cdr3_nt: TGCGCCAGCAGCACCGCACTAGCGGGGCTGGATACGCAGTATTTT

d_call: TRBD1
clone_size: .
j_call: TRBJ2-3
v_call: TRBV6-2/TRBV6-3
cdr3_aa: CASSYDVDRVSTDTQYF
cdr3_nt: TGTGCCAGCAGTTACGACGTGGACAGGGTGAGCACAGATACGCAGTATTTT

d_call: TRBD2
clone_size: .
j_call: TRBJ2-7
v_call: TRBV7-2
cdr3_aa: CASSSSVVAGVHEQYF
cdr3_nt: TGTGCCAGCAGCTCCAGCGTCGTAGCGGGAGTCCACGAGCAGTACTTC

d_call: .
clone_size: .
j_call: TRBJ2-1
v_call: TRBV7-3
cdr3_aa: CASSFGGSRSEQFF
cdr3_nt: TGTGCCAGCAGCTTTGGGGGGAGTCGGAGTGAGCAGTTCTTC

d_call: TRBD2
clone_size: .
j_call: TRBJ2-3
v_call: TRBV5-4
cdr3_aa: CASSLGAGGLGDTQYF
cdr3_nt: TGTGCCAGCAGCTTGGGCGCGGGGGGGCTTGGAGATACGCAGTATTTT

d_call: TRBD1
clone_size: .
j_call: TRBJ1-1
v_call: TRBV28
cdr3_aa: CASSVGGRTNTEAFF
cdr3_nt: TGTGCCAGCAGTGTAGGGGGCCGTACGAACACTGAAGCTTTCTTT

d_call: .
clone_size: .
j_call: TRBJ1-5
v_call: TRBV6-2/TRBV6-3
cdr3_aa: CASSYPRSASNQPQHF
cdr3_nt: TGTGCCAGCAGTTACCCCCGGAGCGCTAGCAATCAGCCCCAGCATTTT

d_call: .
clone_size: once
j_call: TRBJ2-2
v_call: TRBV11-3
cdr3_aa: CASSFPGVTGELFF
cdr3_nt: TGTGCCAGCAGCTTCCCCGGGGTCACCGGGGAGCTGTTTTTT

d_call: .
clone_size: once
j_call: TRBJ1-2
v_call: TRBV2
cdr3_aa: CASSVVRDNYGYTF
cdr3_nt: TGTGCCAGCAGTGTTGTACGCGATAACTATGGCTACACCTTC

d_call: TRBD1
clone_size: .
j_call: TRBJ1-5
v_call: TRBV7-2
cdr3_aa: CASSLRTGGPNQPQHF
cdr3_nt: TGTGCCAGCAGCTTAAGGACAGGGGGCCCCAATCAGCCCCAGCATTTT

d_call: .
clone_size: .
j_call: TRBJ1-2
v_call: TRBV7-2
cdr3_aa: CASSGGMGVSYGYTF
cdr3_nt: TGTGCCAGCAGCGGGGGGATGGGGGTGTCCTATGGCTACACCTTC

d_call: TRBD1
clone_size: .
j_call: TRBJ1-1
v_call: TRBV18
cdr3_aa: CASSSRTGANTEAFF
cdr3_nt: TGTGCCAGCTCATCCCGGACAGGGGCAAACACTGAAGCTTTCTTT

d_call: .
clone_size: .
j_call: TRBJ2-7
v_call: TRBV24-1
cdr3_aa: CATSDLGGRSSYEQYF
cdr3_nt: TGTGCCACCAGTGATTTGGGCGGCAGAAGCTCCTACGAGCAGTACTTC

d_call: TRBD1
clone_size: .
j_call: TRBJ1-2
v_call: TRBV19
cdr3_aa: CATGQGSPLYGYTF
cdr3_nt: TGTGCCACTGGACAGGGGAGTCCCCTCTATGGCTACACCTTC

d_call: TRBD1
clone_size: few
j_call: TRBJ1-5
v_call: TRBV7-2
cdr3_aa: CASSLTDRGGQPQHF
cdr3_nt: TGTGCCAGCAGCTTAACCGACAGGGGGGGACAGCCCCAGCATTTT

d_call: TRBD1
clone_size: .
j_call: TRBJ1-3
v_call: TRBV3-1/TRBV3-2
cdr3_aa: CASSLKTGGVGNTIYF
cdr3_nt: TGTGCCAGCAGCCTAAAGACAGGGGGAGTTGGAAACACCATATATTTT

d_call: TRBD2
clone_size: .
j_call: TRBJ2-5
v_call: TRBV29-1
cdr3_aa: CSVDSTSGTETQYF
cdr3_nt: TGCAGCGTTGATAGTACTAGCGGGACGGAGACCCAGTACTTC

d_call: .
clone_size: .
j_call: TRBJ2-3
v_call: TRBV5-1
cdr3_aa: CASSLASLTDTQYF
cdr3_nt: TGCGCCAGCAGCTTGGCTAGCCTCACAGATACGCAGTATTTT

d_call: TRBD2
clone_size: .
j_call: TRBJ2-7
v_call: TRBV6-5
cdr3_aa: CASRISGRYSYEQYF
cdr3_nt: TGTGCCAGCAGGATTAGCGGGAGGTACTCCTACGAGCAGTACTTC

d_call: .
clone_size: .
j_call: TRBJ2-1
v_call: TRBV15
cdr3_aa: CATSRDRGQFF
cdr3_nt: TGTGCCACCAGCAGAGACAGGGGGCAGTTCTTC

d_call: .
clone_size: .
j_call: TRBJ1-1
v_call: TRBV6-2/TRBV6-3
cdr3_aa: CASSYQGPTEAFF
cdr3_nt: TGTGCCAGCAGTTACCAGGGCCCCACTGAAGCTTTCTTT

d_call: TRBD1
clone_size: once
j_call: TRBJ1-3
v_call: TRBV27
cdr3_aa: CASSLDRGDTIYF
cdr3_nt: TGTGCCAGCAGTTTGGACAGGGGTGACACCATATATTTT